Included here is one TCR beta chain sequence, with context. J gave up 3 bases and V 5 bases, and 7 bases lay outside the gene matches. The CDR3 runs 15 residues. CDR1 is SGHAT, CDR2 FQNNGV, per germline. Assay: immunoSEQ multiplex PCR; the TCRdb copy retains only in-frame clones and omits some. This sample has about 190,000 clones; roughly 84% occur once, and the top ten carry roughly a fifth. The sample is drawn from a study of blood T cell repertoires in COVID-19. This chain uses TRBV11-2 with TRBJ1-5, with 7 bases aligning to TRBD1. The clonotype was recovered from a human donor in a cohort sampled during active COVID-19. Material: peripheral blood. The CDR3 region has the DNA TGTGCCAGCAGCCCCGGGGACAGCAACAATCAGCCCCAGCATTTT. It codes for CASSPGDSNNQPQHF.